The 16 T cell receptor beta chains in this list originate from one sample, sequenced in a study of blood T cell repertoires in COVID-19. The table came from immunoSEQ multiplex PCR; TCRdb's copy has only in-frame clones and leaves some out. The repertoire holds fewer than 300,000 clones, about 85% seen once, with roughly 13% in the top ten. Material: peripheral blood. These receptors all come from a human donor in a cohort sampled during active COVID-19.

The chain links TRBV5-1 to TRBJ2-5; 8 bases line up with TRBD1. The ends lost 3 bases at V and 1 base at J; junction bases unmatched: 5. This CDR3 spans 15 amino acids. The germline V gene encodes CDR1 SGHRS and CDR2 YFSETQ. The CDR3 DNA follows: TGCGCCAGCAGCTCAGGGGGCTGGTCCCAAGAGACCCAGTACTTC. Translation: CASSSGGWSQETQYF.

Turning to this clone: The limits of the CDR3 on the DNA are not certain, so only TCRdb's listed CDR3 is given. The chain couples TRBV2 to TRBJ2-7; the table's D gene call, TRBD1, was not cross checked with the DNA. The CDR3 adds up to 13 amino acids, both ends counted. Per germline, CDR1 SNHLY and CDR2 FYNNEI. This chain's CDR3 is CASILGQGLEQYF.

The chain is built from TRBV18 and TRBJ2-1, with 9 positions matching TRBD2. Germline assignment: CDR1 KGHSH and CDR2 LQKENI. V lost 2 bases and J lost 8; bases outside the gene matches: 4. This CDR3 spans 14 amino acids. CDR3 coding DNA: TGTGCCAGCTCACCATCAGCGGGAGGCTATGAGCAGTTCTTC. This gives the protein CASSPSAGGYEQFF.

CDR3 sequence: CASSLIGQGYTGELFF. The CDR3 coding sequence is TGTGCCAGCAGTTTAATCGGACAGGGATACACCGGGGAGCTGTTTTTT. The V and J genes are TRBV28 and TRBJ2-2; TRBD1 matches 8 bases. The germline V gene encodes CDR1 MDHEN and CDR2 SYDVKM. This CDR3 has 16 amino acids. V was clipped by 2 bases and J by 3 bases; unmatched bases: 5.

The V call is TRBV6-1, the J call TRBJ1-2; D may be TRBD1 (6 bases). The germline V and J ends were trimmed by 2 bases and 8 bases, with 12 bases remaining between them. Germline V gives CDR1 MNHNS, CDR2 SASEGT. The CDR3 consists of 13 residues. In DNA, the CDR3 is TGTGCCAGCAGTGAACACACAGGGCGCGGCTACACCTTC. Protein product: CASSEHTGRGYTF.

This clone appeared once. The gene calls are TRBV3-1 (or the pseudogene TRBV3-2) and TRBJ2-7; D may be TRBD1 (5 bases). The length of the CDR3 is 16 residues. Trimming pared 0 bases from V and 0 bases from J, leaving 12 bases between. Germline CDR1 LGHDT, CDR2 YNNKEL (reference sequence). The CDR3 reads CASSQDLPGYSYEQYF. CDR3 DNA: TGTGCCAGCAGCCAAGACCTCCCAGGGTACTCCTACGAGCAGTACTTC.

The rearrangement joins TRBV19 to TRBJ2-2, with a possible D match to TRBD1 (5 bases). Germline lookup yields CDR1 LNHDA and CDR2 SQIVND (reference sequence). Deletions cut 5 bases from V and 5 bases from J, with 9 bases between. The CDR3 runs to 13 residues. The CDR3 loop reads CASSDRPTGELFF. The CDR3 nucleotides are TGTGCCAGTAGTGACAGACCTACCGGGGAGCTGTTTTTT.

V and J are TRBV28 and TRBJ2-5, with 7 bases aligning to TRBD1. Germline V gene lookup returns CDR1 MDHEN and CDR2 SYDVKM. The V gene end was trimmed by 3 bases and the J gene end by 5 bases; junction bases not matched to a gene: 6. CDR3 length: 14 residues. The DNA for the CDR3 is TGTGCCAGCAGTTTCCTGACAGGGTTGGAGACCCAGTACTTC. Translated, it gives CASSFLTGLETQYF.

This sequence joins TRBV24-1 and TRBJ1-3; 11 bases are shared with TRBD1. The CDR3 is 13 residues long. Germline CDR1 reads KGHDR; CDR2 reads SFDVKD. Trimming took 7 bases from V and 7 from J; bases not matched to a gene: 2. The CDR3 loop is CATSWDRGNTIYF. The CDR3 bases are TGTGCCACCAGCTGGGACAGGGGGAACACCATATATTTT.

This sequence joins TRBV13 and TRBJ2-2; TRBD1 is a possible D gene (6 bases). Looked up from germline, CDR1 is PRHDT and CDR2 is FYEKMQ (reference sequence). Trimming shortened V by 4 bases and J by 7 bases, and 10 bases separated the two germline ends. This CDR3 has 13 amino acids. DNA of the CDR3: TGTGCCAGCAGCTCACAGGGTAGCGGGGAGCTGTTTTTT. Amino acids: CASSSQGSGELFF.

The chain joins TRBV30 to TRBJ2-2; TRBD2 matches at 12 bases. Trimming cost V 5 bases and J 0 bases; bases outside gene matches: 19. Germline assignment: CDR1 GTSNPN and CDR2 SVGIG (reference sequence). The CDR3 contains 21 residues. The CDR3 here is CAWGGTSGPNGGDANTGELFF. The CDR3 DNA follows: TGTGCCTGGGGGGGGACTAGCGGGCCAAATGGCGGCGACGCGAACACCGGGGAGCTGTTTTTT. Drawing the rest from reference TRBV30 and TRBJ2-2, the complete variable domain is SQTIHQWPATLVQPVGSPLSLECTVEGTSNPNLYWYRQAAGRGLQLLFYSVGIGQISSEVPQNLSASRPQDRQFILSSKKLLLSDSGFYLCAWGGTSGPNGGDANTGELFFGEGSRLTVL.

J is TRBJ2-1 and V is TRBV7-8, with TRBD2 matching over 12 bases. V lost 0 bases and J lost 3; bases outside the gene matches: 12. Per the germline V gene, CDR1 is SGHVS and CDR2 is FQNEAQ. This CDR3 contains 20 residues. This CDR3 is CASSLAPPSGRARSYNEQFF. CDR3 nucleotides: TGTGCCAGCAGCTTAGCGCCCCCTAGCGGGAGGGCCAGGAGCTACAATGAGCAGTTCTTC.

The chain recombines TRBV7-8 with TRBJ1-4, with D tentatively TRBD1 (6 bases). CDR3 length equals 19 residues. Germline V gene lookup returns CDR1 SGHVS and CDR2 FQNEAQ. Trimming removed 2 bases at V and 0 bases at J, with 19 bases between. Here the CDR3 reads CASSLRLGFWDTTNEKLFF. CDR3 DNA sequence: TGTGCCAGCAGCTTACGGTTGGGTTTCTGGGACACAACTAATGAAAAACTGTTTTTT.

The chain links TRBV5-1 to TRBJ2-3; unclear D gene. This CDR3 has 14 amino acids. The V gene's germline CDR1 is SGHRS and CDR2 YFSETQ. Between the trimmed V and J ends, which lost 1 base and 0 bases, there was a span of 6 bases. CDR3 sequence (DNA): TGCGCCAGCAGCTTGTCGAGTAGCACAGATACGCAGTATTTT. As protein: CASSLSSSTDTQYF.

The chain couples TRBV19 to TRBJ1-4; a weak D match, TRBD1 (5 bases). This CDR3 is 16 amino acids long. The ends were cut back, 6 bases at V and 3 bases at J, with 17 bases in the middle. CDR1 is LNHDA, CDR2 SQIVND, per germline (reference sequence). CDR3: CASRSGQGTSNEKLFF. The CDR3 DNA sequence: TGTGCCAGTAGAAGTGGGCAGGGAACATCTAATGAAAAACTGTTTTTT.

The chain uses TRBV6-5 and TRBJ1-3, with D hard to call. The CDR3 runs to 12 residues. Trimming took 6 bases from V and 2 from J, leaving 5 bases between them. CDR1 is MNHEY, CDR2 SVGAGI, per germline. This CDR3 reads CASRAAGNTIYF. The CDR3 nucleotides read TGTGCCAGCAGGGCAGCTGGAAACACCATATATTTT.